The rows below give T cell receptor beta chains drawn from one sample of a study of blood T cell repertoires in COVID-19. The assay was immunoSEQ multiplex PCR, and TCRdb's table has in-frame clones only and misses some. The sample carries approximately 210,000 clones, roughly nine tenths recorded once. The sequenced sample was PBMCs or T cells enriched from blood (not recorded which). The receptors stem from a woman between 18 and 29 years old who had recovered from COVID-19. The conserved cysteine and the conserved F or W are not part of the CDR3 here.

TRBV4-2	TRBJ2-5	ASSRLSSGGQETQY
TRBV19	TRBJ2-3	ASSIDHRDSPQDTQY
TRBV9	TRBJ2-1	ASSVGLAAYNEQF
TRBV28	TRBJ1-3	ASSFRNRGDSGNTIY
TRBV7-9	TRBJ1-4	ASSEKGANEKLF
TRBV9	TRBJ2-1	ASSAPLAGIDNEQF
TRBV7-9	TRBJ2-7	ASSLGGTYYEQY
TRBV28	TRBJ2-3	ASSPDGTSTDTQY
TRBV13	TRBJ1-1	ASSSRQTGNPHTEAF
TRBV5-4	TRBJ2-3	ASSTGSGGVPDTQY
TRBV28	TRBJ2-3	ASSTPSTDTQY
TRBV3-1/TRBV3-2	TRBJ1-6	ASQRQGSSSPLH
TRBV4-1	TRBJ2-2	ASSQRAGTGELF
TRBV11-2	TRBJ2-5	ASSLRVGQGSETQY
TRBV9	TRBJ2-1	ASSSGYNEQF
TRBV27	TRBJ2-3	ASSSTGGGRTDTQY
TRBV27	TRBJ2-1	ASSLSGSNEQF
TRBV3-1/TRBV3-2	TRBJ1-1	ASSQDWTGVRSEAF
TRBV29-1	TRBJ1-2	SVEDQDRGNGYT
TRBV7-2	TRBJ2-5	ASSLAIGRGQETQY
TRBV9	TRBJ1-1	ASSVAWGGSAEAF
TRBV6-5	TRBJ2-7	ASSYTGAGEQY
TRBV6-2/TRBV6-3	TRBJ1-2	ASSYSRQGASLPYGYT
TRBV10-3	TRBJ1-4	AIRGTGLEKLF
TRBV6-4	TRBJ2-1	ASSDPRAGGLNEQF
TRBV27	TRBJ1-1	ASSLARGNTEAF
TRBV4-2	TRBJ1-6	ASSQKTGTGSYNSPLH
TRBV29-1	TRBJ1-2	SVRGDLWGDGYT
TRBV25-1	TRBJ2-2	ASTQSGVGDTGELF
TRBV7-6	TRBJ1-1	ASEQGAMYTEAF
TRBV5-5	TRBJ2-2	ASKSAGELF